The T cell receptor (beta chain) described here comes from a study of early T cells in non-severe SARS-CoV-2 infection (dated by TCRdb to about 2021). Some background on the complete study: Because TCR sequencing was done on bulk RNA from unsorted whole blood, the alpha and beta chains could not be paired. Results the study describes overall, beyond this receptor: VDJdb matching was skewed toward anti-spike CD8 responses and likely underestimated virus-specific expansions by missing private and CD4 specificities.

The cysteine opens and the phenylalanine closes a CDR3 of 12 amino acids. Of the read, only the CDR3 DNA is kept; its 36 bases are in frame from base 1. Reading the germline V gene (reference sequence) gives CDR1 SGHNT and CDR2 YYREEE. Trimming at the junction amounts to 0 bases on V and 5 bases on J, and the germline ends lie 6 bases apart. This clonotype occurred a few times. Its cognate antigen has yet to be identified. The record has no base qualities; no much larger clone is one base away. The study was a case-control design nested within a healthcare worker cohort in London, UK, with weekly nasopharyngeal swab PCR tests and blood sampling. Healthcare workers were recruited between 23 and 31 March 2020, during the week of the UK lockdown, and were followed weekly for up to roughly 15 weeks. The library was obtained by 5' RACE. Sequencing relied on a NextSeq 500. In the TCR library protocol, unique molecular identifiers were attached to individual cDNA molecules to correct for PCR bias and sequencing error. TCR alpha and beta chains were both sequenced, and the abundances of alpha and beta sequences in each sample were closely correlated with each other. Per the original workflow: Decombinator V4 was used to perform V gene, J gene and CDR3 annotation of TCR sequences. TCRs were defined as expanded if a significant change between any two time points was detected under a Poisson model with p below 0.0001. TCR abundances were normalised to the total number of TCRs sequenced per sample and expressed as counts per million. MAIT TCRs were defined by TRAV1-2 paired with TRAJ12, TRAJ20 or TRAJ33, and iNKT TCRs by TRAV10 paired with TRAJ18. VDJdb, accessed 1 November 2021, was searched for CMV, EBV and SARS-CoV-2 annotated TCRs, excluding TCRs annotated for multiple antigens. Starting from the raw public reads, TCRdb applied fastp trimming at Q25, assembled clones with MiXCR and retained in-frame beta chains. Rows are unified per CDR3 protein, each entry keeping the most common DNA and genes. The V and J calls and clone size are TCRdb's, not the authors'. The sample table holds around 46,000 distinct CDR3 sequences, of which around 5.2% were seen once. About 4.3% of the sample comes from the top ten.

What was sequenced was whole blood. This clonotype was sampled from an adult who was a healthcare worker with PCR-confirmed SARS-CoV-2 infection or an uninfected control (not recorded which). Here the chain combines TRBV5-4 and TRBJ2-7; no D gene call is confident. The DNA sequence is TGTGCCAGCAGCTTGGGTCCTCACGAGCAGTACTTC. This yields the protein CASSLGPHEQYF.